One and the same sample provided the 12 T cell receptor beta chains below, sequenced in a study of cytomegalovirus exposure and HLA in healthy donors. With 60 Vbeta and 13 Jbeta primers, the PCR was carried out. The method was immunoSEQ multiplex PCR; TCRdb's version includes in-frame clones alone and lacks a portion of them. The data contain 200,000 to 300,000 clones, approximately 80% of them singletons. Specimen: PBMCs. The receptors here all came from a woman aged 60 to 75 in good health and CMV-seropositive.

The rearrangement joins TRBV5-1 to TRBJ1-4; D perhaps matches TRBD1 (6 bases). The germline V and J ends were trimmed by 4 bases and 8 bases, with 21 bases remaining between them. Germline values: CDR1 SGHRS, CDR2 YFSETQ. The CDR3 contains 16 residues. This chain's CDR3 is CASSLYSHDQGEKLFF. CDR3 coding DNA: TGCGCCAGCAGCCTCTACTCACACGACCAGGGGGAAAAACTGTTTTTT. The variable domain in full, with the rest retrieved from reference TRBV5-1 and TRBJ1-4, is KAGVTQTPRYLIKTRGQQVTLSCSPISGHRSVSWYQQTPGQGLQFLFEYFSETQRNKGNFPGRFSGRQFSNSRSEMNVSTLELGDSALYLCASSLYSHDQGEKLFFGSGTQLSVL.

The genes are TRBV7-2 and TRBJ1-6, with no clear D. Germline CDR1 reads SGHTA; CDR2 reads FQGNSA. V dropped 5 bases and J dropped 7 bases, with 6 bases sitting between them. This CDR3 is 12 amino acids long. The CDR3 protein is CASSGRNSPLHF. CDR3 DNA: TGTGCCAGCAGCGGTCGGAATTCACCCCTCCACTTT. Full variable domain (outside the CDR3, taken from reference TRBV7-2 and TRBJ1-6): GAGVSQSPSNKVTEKGKDVELRCDPISGHTALYWYRQSLGQGLEFLIYFQGNSAPDKSGLPSDRFSAERTGGSVSTLTIQRTQQEDSAVYLCASSGRNSPLHFGNGTRLTVT.

The chain has TRBV5-1 and TRBJ2-1, with D possibly being TRBD2 (6 bases). This CDR3 has 15 amino acids. Trimming removed 0 bases at V and 7 bases at J, with 14 bases between. Germline CDR1 SGHRS, CDR2 YFSETQ. This CDR3 reads CASSLAGVATNEQFF. The CDR3 bases are TGCGCCAGCAGCTTGGCGGGAGTAGCCACTAATGAGCAGTTCTTC.

The gene calls are TRBV15 and TRBJ2-7; 9 bases map to TRBD2. The CDR3 extends over 16 amino acids. Losses at the gene ends were 1 base for V and 6 bases for J; bases not matched to a gene: 10. Germline V gene lookup returns CDR1 LNHNV and CDR2 YYDKDF (reference sequence). The CDR3: CATSRGWGLASLEQYF. The CDR3 DNA reads as TGTGCCACCAGCAGAGGTTGGGGACTAGCTTCGCTCGAGCAGTACTTC.

The chain is built from TRBV18 and TRBJ2-1, with a possible D match to TRBD2 (6 bases). V was cut by 4 bases and J by 7 bases, with 20 bases left in between. The CDR3 consists of 16 residues. Germline V CDR1 and CDR2: KGHSH, LQKENI. The CDR3 DNA follows: TGTGCCAGCTCACTATTGACCGGGAGTAGTTTGAATGAGCAGTTCTTC. Translating gives CASSLLTGSSLNEQFF.

The V call is TRBV10-3, the J call TRBJ1-1, with D maybe TRBD1 (5 bases). Trimming removed 4 bases from V and 6 bases from J, with 15 bases in between. The CDR3 contains 14 residues. The germline gives CDR1 ENHRY, CDR2 SYGVKD. CDR3 bases: TGTGCCATCAGTGGCAGGAGGGGAGTATCTGAAGCTTTCTTT. Protein product: CAISGRRGVSEAFF.

The chain couples TRBV6-5 to TRBJ1-5; no definite D call. CDR3 length: 14 residues. Trimming pared 2 bases from V and 3 bases from J, leaving 8 bases between. CDR1 and CDR2 from the germline V gene are MNHEY and SVGAGI. CDR3 in amino acids: CASSYRRDNQPQHF. The CDR3 nucleotides read TGTGCCAGCAGTTACCGGCGGGACAATCAGCCCCAGCATTTT.

The CDR3 nucleotides are TGTGCCACCAGCAGGGACAGGGCCGAGCAGTACTTC. It encodes CATSRDRAEQYF. The chain links TRBV15 to TRBJ2-7; 8 bases match TRBD1. Looked up from germline, CDR1 is LNHNV and CDR2 is YYDKDF (reference sequence). J lost 6 bases, V lost 3 bases, and 1 base had no gene match. This CDR3 is built from 12 residues.

V gene TRBV7-9 combines with J gene TRBJ2-2; D remains unclear. V was shortened by 2 bases and J by 2 bases, with 9 bases between the two germline ends. This CDR3 is built from 15 residues. CDR1 SEHNR and CDR2 FQNEAQ come from the germline V gene (reference sequence). The CDR3 region is CASSLWSGNTGELFF. The CDR3 DNA follows: TGTGCCAGCAGCTTATGGTCCGGTAACACCGGGGAGCTGTTTTTT.

CDR3 in DNA: TGTGCCAGCAGAGTGGGGGGTGCTGGGGTAAGCGAGCAGTACTTC. This encodes CASRVGGAGVSEQYF. V usage is TRBV6-1 and J usage is TRBJ2-7, with a weak D call TRBD2 (6 bases). The V and J ends lost 6 bases and 6 bases respectively, with 21 bases between them. The germline gives CDR1 MNHNS, CDR2 SASEGT. The CDR3 contains 15 residues.

The rearrangement uses TRBV28 and TRBJ2-5, with 8 positions matching TRBD1. The CDR3 has 14 amino acids. Germline V lookup: CDR1 MDHEN, CDR2 SYDVKM. V was pared by 6 bases and J by 5 bases, with 8 bases of the junction left unmatched. The CDR3 protein is CASRWTGSWETQYF. CDR3 in DNA: TGTGCCAGCAGGTGGACAGGGTCTTGGGAGACCCAGTACTTC.

V usage is TRBV18 and J usage is TRBJ1-2; D is undetermined. V lost 0 bases and J lost 4, with 9 bases in between. The CDR3 runs 14 residues. The germline CDR1 and CDR2 sequences are KGHSH and LQKENI. Here the CDR3 reads CASSPPNGVYGYTF. The CDR3 nucleotides read TGTGCCAGCTCACCACCTAACGGGGTCTATGGCTACACCTTC.